This record concerns one T cell receptor (beta chain) sequence. The antigen remains unidentified. The method was immunoSEQ multiplex PCR; TCRdb's version includes in-frame clones alone and lacks a portion of them. The sample lists some 30,000 clones; approximately 80% were seen once. This sample is part of a study of lymphopenia after photon versus proton radiotherapy. Points from the study as a whole: Survival link was tested only in deceased patients; proton benefit remains a possibility. Post-nadir diversity loss with photons came from oligoclonal expansion, particularly CD8+ Temra cells.

Germline CDR1 SGDLS, CDR2 YYNGEE. The V segment lost 3 bases and the J segment 7 bases; nucleotides outside the gene matches: 0. This CDR3 region has 12 residues. The sequences come from peripheral blood, collected from a patient treated with proton-based radiotherapy. This clonotype originated in a woman aged 70 to 79 with pancreatic cancer. The rearrangement uses TRBV9 and TRBJ1-1; 10 positions match TRBD1. The CDR3: CASSGDRGEAFF. As DNA, the CDR3 is TGTGCCAGCAGCGGGGACAGGGGTGAAGCTTTCTTT.